This T cell receptor beta chain comes out of a study of blood T cell repertoires in COVID-19. The CDR3 spans 17 residues. Trimming took 4 bases from V and 4 from J, leaving 19 bases between them. Repertoires were generated with immunoSEQ multiplex PCR, while TCRdb's copy carries only in-frame clones and drops some. This sample has around 150,000 clones, with around 90% found just once. The sequence came from a woman aged 55-75 years with active or convalescent COVID-19. The chain is built from TRBV23-1 and TRBJ2-2, with D tentatively TRBD1 (5 bases). TRBV23-1 is classed as an ORF, of uncertain function. What was sequenced was peripheral blood. CDR3 region: CASSPPKFDRPTGELFF. As DNA, the CDR3 is TGCGCCAGCAGTCCTCCTAAGTTTGACAGACCCACCGGGGAGCTGTTTTTT.